The 26 T cell receptor beta chains given below trace back to one sample, sequenced in a study of early T cells in non-severe SARS-CoV-2 infection. Each CDR3 protein is one row after TCRdb ran MiXCR on the 5' RACE reads. The data hold about 40,000 distinct CDR3 sequences, with 4.7% observed a single time. The source material was whole blood. All receptors derive from an adult who was a healthcare worker with PCR-confirmed SARS-CoV-2 infection or an uninfected control (not recorded which).

V and J are TRBV4-1 and TRBJ1-3; a possible D gene is TRBD1 (5 bases). In germline, CDR1 is MGHRA, CDR2 YSYEKL. This CDR3 has 16 amino acids. Trimming shortened V by 0 bases and J by 4 bases, and 13 bases separated the two germline ends. The CDR3 region is CASSQEGVGLGNTIYF. CDR3 sequence (DNA): TGCGCCAGCAGCCAAGAGGGCGTGGGGCTGGGAAACACCATATATTTT.

This clonotype came up many times. V and J are TRBV6-2 or TRBV6-3 and TRBJ2-7, with 7 bases fitting TRBD1. CDR1 MNHEY and CDR2 SVGEGT come from the germline V gene. CDR3 length: 11 residues. Unmatched junction bases numbered 3, after V lost 6 bases and J lost 7 bases. This CDR3 is CASSQGQEQYF. The CDR3 DNA sequence: TGTGCCAGCAGCCAGGGACAGGAGCAGTACTTC.

At least ten counts were recorded for this clonotype. V usage is TRBV11-2 and J usage is TRBJ2-5, with no clear D. Germline V gene lookup returns CDR1 SGHAT and CDR2 FQNNGV. The V and J ends lost 5 bases and 5 bases respectively, with 12 bases between them. This CDR3 has 13 amino acids. The CDR3 reads CASSPGLEETQYF. DNA of the CDR3: TGTGCCAGCAGCCCGGGCTTGGAGGAGACCCAGTACTTC.

This clonotype appeared many times. The chain has TRBV5-1 and TRBJ2-7; 8 bases match TRBD2. J was trimmed by 0 bases and V by 5 bases; bases with no gene match: 4. Germline lookup yields CDR1 SGHRS and CDR2 YFSETQ. The CDR3 has 14 amino acids. In DNA form, the CDR3 reads TGCGCCAGCAGGCGGGAGGCGTCCTCCTACGAGCAGTACTTC. Protein: CASRREASSYEQYF.

The sample holds many counts of this clonotype. The CDR3 region is CASSSRGRVIQYF. The CDR3 DNA reads as TGTGCCAGCAGCTCCAGGGGTAGGGTCATTCAGTACTTC. The chain uses TRBV3-1 and TRBJ2-4; D is possibly TRBD1 (6 bases). Deletions cut 5 bases from V and 9 bases from J, with 14 bases between. Germline assignment: CDR1 LGHDT and CDR2 YNNKEL (reference sequence). The CDR3 extends over 13 amino acids.

This clonotype has only a few counts. The chain recombines TRBV7-2 with TRBJ1-6, with D possibly TRBD1 on 5 matching bases. Deletions cut 0 bases from V and 8 bases from J, with 5 bases between. Germline V gene lookup returns CDR1 SGHTA and CDR2 FQGNSA. CDR3 size: 13 residues. In DNA form, the CDR3 reads TGTGCCAGCAGCTTAGCAGGGGATTCACCCCTCCACTTT. Its translation: CASSLAGDSPLHF.

The V gene is TRBV7-2, the J gene TRBJ1-6, with D perhaps matching TRBD1 (5 bases). Germline values: CDR1 SGHTA, CDR2 FQGNSA. Trimming removed 4 bases from V and 6 bases from J, with 13 bases in between. The CDR3 is 15 residues long. CDR3 region: CASSSHRPPNSPLHF. The CDR3 bases are TGTGCCAGCAGCTCCCACAGGCCTCCTAATTCACCCCTCCACTTT.

The rearrangement joins TRBV20-1 to TRBJ2-2; D gene uncertain. The CDR3 is 14 amino acids. Germline CDR1 is DFQATT and CDR2 is SNEGSKA (reference sequence). The V end was cut by 5 bases, the J end by 0 bases, with 10 bases between. DNA of the CDR3: TGCAGTGCTTACACCGCCCCGAACACCGGGGAGCTGTTTTTT. Its translation is CSAYTAPNTGELFF.

This clonotype was counted many times. The rearrangement links TRBV7-9 to TRBJ1-2; D call uncertain. The V and J ends lost 0 bases and 5 bases respectively, with 7 bases between them. This CDR3 contains 13 residues. The germline gives CDR1 SEHNR, CDR2 FQNEAQ (reference sequence). Here the CDR3 reads CASSLAAEYGYTF. DNA for the CDR3: TGTGCCAGCAGCTTAGCCGCCGAGTATGGCTACACCTTC.

This clonotype has only a few counts. The chain joins TRBV30 to TRBJ1-1; D ambiguous. Germline CDR1 is GTSNPN and CDR2 is SVGIG (reference sequence). The V gene lost 7 bases and the J gene lost 5 bases, with 17 bases spanning the gap. This CDR3 has 13 residues. The CDR3: CALVPSGRTEAFF. In DNA, the CDR3 is TGTGCCTTGGTCCCCAGTGGTAGGACTGAAGCTTTCTTT.

Ten or more counts support this clonotype. The chain uses TRBV15 and TRBJ2-5; TRBD2 matches at 8 bases. The CDR3 has 15 amino acids. Looked up from germline, CDR1 is LNHNV and CDR2 is YYDKDF (reference sequence). The V segment lost 0 bases and the J segment 3 bases; nucleotides outside the gene matches: 3. CDR3 in amino acids: CATSREAGAEETQYF. CDR3 in DNA: TGTGCCACCAGCAGAGAAGCGGGAGCGGAAGAGACCCAGTACTTC.

This sequence joins TRBV7-9 and TRBJ2-1, with 9 positions matching TRBD1. The CDR3 runs 16 residues. Germline CDR1 reads SEHNR; CDR2 reads FQNEAQ (reference sequence). The ends lost 4 bases at V and 4 bases at J; junction bases unmatched: 8. CDR3 sequence: CASSSPGQGFYNEQFF. The CDR3 DNA sequence: TGTGCCAGCAGCTCCCCAGGACAGGGGTTTTACAATGAGCAGTTCTTC.

The chain carries TRBV11-2 and TRBJ1-1; possible D gene TRBD1, 6 bases. CDR1 is SGHAT and CDR2 is FQNNGV in the germline V gene. V was shortened by 1 base and J by 1 base, with 10 bases between the two germline ends. This CDR3 is 15 amino acids long. Written as DNA, the CDR3 is TGTGCCAGCAGCTTAGTAGGACAGCCGAACACTGAAGCTTTCTTT. Translated: CASSLVGQPNTEAFF. Together with reference TRBV11-2 and TRBJ1-1, the CDR3 gives the full variable domain: EAGVAQSPRYKIIEKRQSVAFWCNPISGHATLYWYQQILGQGPKLLIQFQNNGVVDDSQLPKDRFSAERLKGVDSTLKIQPAKLEDSAVYLCASSLVGQPNTEAFFGQGTRLTVV.

This clonotype was detected ten times or more. This chain connects TRBV7-2 to TRBJ2-1; no firm D call. V gave up 1 base and J gave up 5 bases, with 12 bases separating them. This CDR3 is 15 amino acids long. CDR1 and CDR2 (germline): SGHTA, FQGNSA. CDR3 sequence (DNA): TGTGCCAGCAGCTTAGTAGGTAGCCCAAACAATGAGCAGTTCTTC. This gives the protein CASSLVGSPNNEQFF.

There are many counts of this clonotype. The J gene is TRBJ2-3, the V gene TRBV19, with 12 bases that match TRBD2. The CDR3 is 16 residues long. Losses at the gene ends were 5 bases for V and 3 bases for J; bases not matched to a gene: 6. Germline values: CDR1 LNHDA, CDR2 SQIVND (reference sequence). The CDR3 is CASSRTSGILTDTQYF. The CDR3 DNA sequence: TGTGCCAGTAGTCGGACTAGCGGGATACTTACAGATACGCAGTATTTT.

This clonotype was observed at least ten times. The chain joins TRBV11-2 to TRBJ2-7; 14 nucleotides align to TRBD2. The J segment lost 2 bases and the V segment lost 5 bases, leaving 11 bases of the junction unmatched. The CDR3 length is 18 residues. Germline V gene sequence: CDR1 SGHAT, CDR2 FQNNGV. The CDR3 protein is CASSVGTSGRQGPYEQYF. The CDR3 DNA sequence: TGTGCCAGCAGCGTAGGGACTAGCGGGAGACAGGGGCCCTACGAGCAGTACTTC.

This chain connects TRBV6-1 to TRBJ2-1; no reliable D call. Germline V gives CDR1 MNHNS, CDR2 SASEGT. Trimming removed 4 bases at V and 0 bases at J, with 13 bases between. The CDR3 contains 16 residues. The CDR3 loop reads CASSAPTLVSYNEQFF. Here the CDR3 DNA reads TGTGCCAGCAGTGCCCCGACGCTCGTCTCCTACAATGAGCAGTTCTTC.

This clonotype was seen at least ten times. The chain links TRBV11-2 to TRBJ2-7; 11 nucleotides line up with TRBD2. The germline V gene encodes CDR1 SGHAT and CDR2 FQNNGV. The CDR3 runs 17 residues. V was clipped by 3 bases and J by 2 bases; unmatched bases: 9. The CDR3 bases are TGTGCCAGCAGCTTGACGTCCGGGACTAGCGGAGCCTACGAGCAGTACTTC. Its protein product is CASSLTSGTSGAYEQYF.

This clonotype appeared many times. The V and J genes are TRBV5-4 and TRBJ2-1, with D unresolved. The CDR3 length is 13 residues. V dropped 1 base and J dropped 5 bases, with 7 bases sitting between them. Germline values: CDR1 SGHNT, CDR2 YYREEE (reference sequence). The CDR3 here is CASSLPTHNEQFF. The CDR3 DNA is TGTGCCAGCAGCTTGCCCACACACAATGAGCAGTTCTTC.

This clonotype was recorded many times. V gene TRBV23-1 combines with J gene TRBJ2-7; D possibly corresponds to TRBD2 (6 bases). TRBV23-1 carries the ORF label, with uncertain function. Trimming left V 3 bases short and J 3 bases short, with 12 bases between. CDR3 length equals 14 residues. This chain's CDR3 is CASSHVGGSYEQYF. CDR3 nucleotides: TGCGCCAGCAGTCACGTGGGAGGAAGCTACGAGCAGTACTTC.

This clonotype was counted at least ten times. The chain has TRBV19 and TRBJ2-2; D is undetermined. The ends were cut back, 1 base at V and 1 base at J, with 7 bases in the middle. CDR1 is LNHDA, CDR2 SQIVND, per germline (reference sequence). CDR3 length equals 15 residues. CDR3 protein: CASSIGGMNTGELFF. DNA for the CDR3: TGTGCCAGTAGTATAGGCGGCATGAACACCGGGGAGCTGTTTTTT.

Notes on this clonotype: A read error may be the cause here, since a much bigger clone is one base away. Here the CDR3 omits its conserved ending phenylalanine or tryptophan, so a read error is the likely source. V gene TRBV10-2 combines with J gene TRBJ1-1, with 9 bases identical to TRBD1. Germline values: CDR1 WSHSY, CDR2 SAAADI. CDR3 length: 13 amino acids. J was trimmed by 4 bases and V by 8 bases; bases with no gene match: 5. CDR3 nucleotide sequence: TGCGCCAGCTGGGAGGACAGGGGCACTGAAGCTTTCTTA. Its translation: CASWEDRGTEAFL.

In its sample, this clonotype was seen many times. The chain combines TRBV6-1 with TRBJ1-5, with D unresolved. From germline, CDR1 is MNHNS and CDR2 SASEGT. The V end was cut by 2 bases, the J end by 7 bases, with 9 bases between. The CDR3 consists of 13 residues. The CDR3 reads CASSELREQPQHF. In DNA form, the CDR3 reads TGTGCCAGCAGTGAATTGAGGGAACAGCCCCAGCATTTT.

This clonotype occurred many times. The rearrangement uses TRBV20-1 and TRBJ2-1, with a weak D call TRBD2 (6 bases). Trimming took 6 bases from V and 5 from J, leaving 17 bases between them. This CDR3 has 14 residues. Germline CDR1 reads DFQATT; CDR2 reads SNEGSKA (reference sequence). CDR3 amino acids: CSALGGVGNNEQFF. The CDR3 DNA is TGCAGTGCGTTGGGGGGTGTGGGCAACAATGAGCAGTTCTTC.

This clonotype occurred many times. This CDR3 is CASSTTRDAYEQYF. The CDR3 coding sequence is TGTGCCAGCTCAACTACTAGGGATGCCTACGAGCAGTACTTC. V gene TRBV18 combines with J gene TRBJ2-7; a weak D match, TRBD2 (5 bases). V dropped 5 bases and J dropped 2 bases, with 13 bases sitting between them. This CDR3 comprises 14 residues. Looked up from germline, CDR1 is KGHSH and CDR2 is LQKENI.

This clonotype was recorded a few times. The V gene is TRBV6-1, the J gene TRBJ1-1; TRBD1 matches 7 bases. Per the germline V gene, CDR1 is MNHNS and CDR2 is SASEGT. The length of the CDR3 is 13 residues. The V gene end was trimmed by 5 bases and the J gene end by 5 bases; junction bases not matched to a gene: 5. The DNA for the CDR3 is TGTGCCAGCAGTAAGGGACAGACTACTGAAGCTTTCTTT. Protein product: CASSKGQTTEAFF.